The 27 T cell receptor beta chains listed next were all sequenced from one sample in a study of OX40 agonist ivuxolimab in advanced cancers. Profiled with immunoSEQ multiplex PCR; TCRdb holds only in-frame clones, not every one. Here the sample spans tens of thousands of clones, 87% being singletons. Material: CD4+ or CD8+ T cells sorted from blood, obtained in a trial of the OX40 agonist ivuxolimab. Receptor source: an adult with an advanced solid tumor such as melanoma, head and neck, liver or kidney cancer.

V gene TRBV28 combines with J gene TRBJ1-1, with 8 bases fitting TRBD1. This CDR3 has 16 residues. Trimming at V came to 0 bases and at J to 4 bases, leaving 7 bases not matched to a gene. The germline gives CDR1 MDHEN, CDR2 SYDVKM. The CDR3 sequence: CASSLWQGALGTEAFF. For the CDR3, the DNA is TGTGCCAGCAGTTTATGGCAGGGGGCGCTGGGCACTGAAGCTTTCTTT. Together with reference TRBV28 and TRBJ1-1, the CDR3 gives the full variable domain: DVKVTQSSRYLVKRTGEKVFLECVQDMDHENMFWYRQDPGLGLRLIYFSYDVKMKEKGDIPEGYSVSREKKERFSLILESASTNQTSMYLCASSLWQGALGTEAFFGQGTRLTVV.

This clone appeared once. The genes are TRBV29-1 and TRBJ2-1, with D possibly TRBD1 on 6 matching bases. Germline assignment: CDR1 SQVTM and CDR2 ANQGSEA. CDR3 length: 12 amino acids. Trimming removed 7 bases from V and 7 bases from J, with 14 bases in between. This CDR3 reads CSADRDINEQFF. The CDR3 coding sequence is TGCAGCGCCGACCGGGACATAAATGAGCAGTTCTTC.

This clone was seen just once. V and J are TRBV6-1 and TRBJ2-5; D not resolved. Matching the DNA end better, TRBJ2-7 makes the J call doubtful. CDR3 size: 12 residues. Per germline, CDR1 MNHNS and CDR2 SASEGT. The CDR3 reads CASKSSTYEQYF. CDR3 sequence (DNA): TGTGCCAGCAAGAGCAGTACCTACGAGCAGTACTTC.

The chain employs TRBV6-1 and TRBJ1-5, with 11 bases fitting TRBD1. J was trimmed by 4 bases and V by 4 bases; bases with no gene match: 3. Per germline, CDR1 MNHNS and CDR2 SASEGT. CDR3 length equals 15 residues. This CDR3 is CASSVGQGANQPQHF. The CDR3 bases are TGTGCCAGCAGTGTAGGACAGGGGGCTAATCAGCCCCAGCATTTT.

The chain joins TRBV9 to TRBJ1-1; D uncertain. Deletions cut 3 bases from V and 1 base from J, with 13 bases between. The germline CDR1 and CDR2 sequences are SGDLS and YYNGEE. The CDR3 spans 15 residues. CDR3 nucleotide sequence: TGTGCCAGCAGCGCCATGCTATCGGGGAACACTGAAGCTTTCTTT. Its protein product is CASSAMLSGNTEAFF.

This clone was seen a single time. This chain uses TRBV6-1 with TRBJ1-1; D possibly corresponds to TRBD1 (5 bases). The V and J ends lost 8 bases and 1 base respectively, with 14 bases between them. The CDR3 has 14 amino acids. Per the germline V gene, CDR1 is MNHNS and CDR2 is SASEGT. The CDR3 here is CASGKGPTNTEAFF. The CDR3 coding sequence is TGTGCCAGCGGGAAGGGACCGACGAACACTGAAGCTTTCTTT.

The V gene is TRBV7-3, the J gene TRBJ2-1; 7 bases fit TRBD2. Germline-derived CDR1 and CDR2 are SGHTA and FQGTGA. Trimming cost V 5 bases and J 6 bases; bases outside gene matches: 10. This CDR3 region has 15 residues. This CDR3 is CASSPGLGVVNEQFF. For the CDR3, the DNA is TGTGCCAGCAGCCCCGGACTAGGCGTGGTCAATGAGCAGTTCTTC. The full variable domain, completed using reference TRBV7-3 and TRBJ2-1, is GAGVSQTPSNKVTEKGKYVELRCDPISGHTALYWYRQSLGQGPEFLIYFQGTGAADDSGLPNDRFFAVRPEGSVSTLKIQRTERGDSAVYLCASSPGLGVVNEQFFGPGTRLTVL.

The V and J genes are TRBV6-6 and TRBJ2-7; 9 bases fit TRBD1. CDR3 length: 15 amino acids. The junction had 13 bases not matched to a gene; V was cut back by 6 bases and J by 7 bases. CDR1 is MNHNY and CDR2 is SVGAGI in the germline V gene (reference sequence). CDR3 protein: CASSRQGDAALEQYF. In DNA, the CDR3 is TGTGCCAGCAGCAGACAGGGGGACGCGGCCTTGGAGCAGTACTTC.

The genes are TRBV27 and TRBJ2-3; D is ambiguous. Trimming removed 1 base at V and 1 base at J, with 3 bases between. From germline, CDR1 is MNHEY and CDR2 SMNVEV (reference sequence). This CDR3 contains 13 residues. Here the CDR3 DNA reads TGTGCCAGCAGTTTATGGGGCACAGATACGCAGTATTTT. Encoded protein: CASSLWGTDTQYF.

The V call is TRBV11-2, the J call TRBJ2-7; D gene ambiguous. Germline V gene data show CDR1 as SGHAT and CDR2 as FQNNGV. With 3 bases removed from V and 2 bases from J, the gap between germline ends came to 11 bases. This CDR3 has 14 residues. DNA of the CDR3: TGTGCCAGCAGCTTGACGGGTCTCACCTACGAGCAGTACTTC. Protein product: CASSLTGLTYEQYF. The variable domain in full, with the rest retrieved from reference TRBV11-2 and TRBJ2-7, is EAGVAQSPRYKIIEKRQSVAFWCNPISGHATLYWYQQILGQGPKLLIQFQNNGVVDDSQLPKDRFSAERLKGVDSTLKIQPAKLEDSAVYLCASSLTGLTYEQYFGPGTRLTVT.

For the CDR3, the DNA is TGTGCCAGCAGCTTTACCGGGAGGGCGGGAAATGAGCAGTTCTTC. It specifies CASSFTGRAGNEQFF. V gene TRBV7-2 combines with J gene TRBJ2-1; 8 nucleotides align to TRBD2. The J segment lost 7 bases and the V segment lost 3 bases, leaving 8 bases of the junction unmatched. The CDR3 has 15 amino acids. Germline lookup yields CDR1 SGHTA and CDR2 FQGNSA.

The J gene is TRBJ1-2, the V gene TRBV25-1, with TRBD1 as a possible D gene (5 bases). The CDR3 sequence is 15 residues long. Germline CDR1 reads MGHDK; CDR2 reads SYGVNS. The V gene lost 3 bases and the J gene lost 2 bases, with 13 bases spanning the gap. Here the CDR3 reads CASSESDGGNYGYTF. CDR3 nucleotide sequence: TGTGCCAGCAGTGAGTCGGACGGGGGGAACTATGGCTACACCTTC.

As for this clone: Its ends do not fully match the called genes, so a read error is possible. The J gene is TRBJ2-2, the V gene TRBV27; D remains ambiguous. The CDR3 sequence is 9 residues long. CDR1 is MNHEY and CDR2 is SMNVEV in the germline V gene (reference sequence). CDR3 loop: CASTWELFF. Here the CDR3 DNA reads TGTGCCAGCACCTGGGAGCTGTTTTTT.

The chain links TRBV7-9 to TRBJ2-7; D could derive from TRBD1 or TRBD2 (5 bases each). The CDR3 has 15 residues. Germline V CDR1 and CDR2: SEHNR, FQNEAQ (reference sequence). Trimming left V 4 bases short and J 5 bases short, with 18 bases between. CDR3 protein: CASSSRDGGVHEQYF. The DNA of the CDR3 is TGTGCCAGCAGCTCCAGGGACGGAGGCGTCCACGAGCAGTACTTC.

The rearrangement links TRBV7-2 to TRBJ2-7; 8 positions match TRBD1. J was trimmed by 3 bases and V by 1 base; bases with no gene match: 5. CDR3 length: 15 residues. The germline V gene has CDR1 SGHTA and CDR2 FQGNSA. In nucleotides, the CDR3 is TGTGCCAGCAGCTTAGAAGGGACAGGTTTCTACGAGCAGTACTTC. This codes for CASSLEGTGFYEQYF.

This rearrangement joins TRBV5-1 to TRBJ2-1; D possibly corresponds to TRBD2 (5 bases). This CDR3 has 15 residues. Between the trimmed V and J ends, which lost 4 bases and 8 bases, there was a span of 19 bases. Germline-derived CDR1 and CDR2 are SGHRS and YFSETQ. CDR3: CASSLSLNHGDEQFF. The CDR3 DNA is TGCGCCAGCAGCCTGAGCCTAAACCACGGGGATGAGCAGTTCTTC. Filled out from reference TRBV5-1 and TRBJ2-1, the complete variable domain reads KAGVTQTPRYLIKTRGQQVTLSCSPISGHRSVSWYQQTPGQGLQFLFEYFSETQRNKGNFPGRFSGRQFSNSRSEMNVSTLELGDSALYLCASSLSLNHGDEQFFGPGTRLTVL.

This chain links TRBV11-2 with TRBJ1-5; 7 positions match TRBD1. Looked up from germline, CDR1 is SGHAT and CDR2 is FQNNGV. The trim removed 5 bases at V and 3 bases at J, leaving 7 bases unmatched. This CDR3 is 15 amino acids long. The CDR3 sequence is CASSLLQGDNQPQHF. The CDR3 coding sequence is TGTGCCAGCAGCCTCCTGCAGGGGGACAATCAGCCCCAGCATTTT.

The CDR3 sequence: CASSPQAPGQLAKNIQYF. The CDR3, as DNA: TGTGCCAGCAGCCCCCAAGCTCCAGGGCAACTAGCCAAAAACATTCAGTACTTC. The rearrangement links TRBV11-1 to TRBJ2-4; tentative D call: TRBD1 (5 bases). Deletions cut 5 bases from V and 0 bases from J, with 20 bases between. The CDR3 is made up of 18 amino acids. Per germline, CDR1 SGHAT and CDR2 FQDESV (reference sequence).

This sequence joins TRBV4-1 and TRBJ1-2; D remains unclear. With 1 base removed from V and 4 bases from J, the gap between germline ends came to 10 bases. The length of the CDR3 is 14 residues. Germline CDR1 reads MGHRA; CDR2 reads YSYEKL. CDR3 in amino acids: CASSQVSRPYGYTF. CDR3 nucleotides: TGCGCCAGCAGCCAAGTGAGCAGGCCCTATGGCTACACCTTC.

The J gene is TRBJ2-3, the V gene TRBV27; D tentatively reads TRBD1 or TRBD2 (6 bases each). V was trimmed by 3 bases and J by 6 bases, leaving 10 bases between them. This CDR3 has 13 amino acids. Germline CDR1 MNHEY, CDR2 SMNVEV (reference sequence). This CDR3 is CASSFTGADTQYF. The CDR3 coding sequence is TGTGCCAGCAGTTTTACGGGGGCCGATACGCAGTATTTT.

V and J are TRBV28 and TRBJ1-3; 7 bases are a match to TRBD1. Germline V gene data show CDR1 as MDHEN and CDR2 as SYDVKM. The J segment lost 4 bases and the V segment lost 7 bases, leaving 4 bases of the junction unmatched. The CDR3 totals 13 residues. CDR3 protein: CASKKGGGNTIYF. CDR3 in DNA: TGTGCCAGCAAGAAAGGGGGCGGAAACACCATATATTTT.

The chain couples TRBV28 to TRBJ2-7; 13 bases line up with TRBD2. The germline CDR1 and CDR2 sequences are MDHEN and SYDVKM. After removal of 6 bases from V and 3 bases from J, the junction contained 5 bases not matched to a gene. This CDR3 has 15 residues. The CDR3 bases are TGTGCCAGCAGACCAGGACTAGCGGGAGTCTACGAGCAGTACTTC. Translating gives CASRPGLAGVYEQYF.

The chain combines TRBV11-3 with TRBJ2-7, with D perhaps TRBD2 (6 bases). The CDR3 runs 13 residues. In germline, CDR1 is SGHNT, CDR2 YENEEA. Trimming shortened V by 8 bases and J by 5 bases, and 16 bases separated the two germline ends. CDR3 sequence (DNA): TGTGCCAGCGGACGGGACTCCCAGGACGAGCAGTACTTC. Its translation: CASGRDSQDEQYF. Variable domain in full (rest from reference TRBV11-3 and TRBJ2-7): EAGVVQSPRYKIIEKKQPVAFWCNPISGHNTLYWYLQNLGQGPELLIRYENEEAVDDSQLPKDRFSAERLKGVDSTLKIQPAELGDSAVYLCASGRDSQDEQYFGPGTRLTVT.

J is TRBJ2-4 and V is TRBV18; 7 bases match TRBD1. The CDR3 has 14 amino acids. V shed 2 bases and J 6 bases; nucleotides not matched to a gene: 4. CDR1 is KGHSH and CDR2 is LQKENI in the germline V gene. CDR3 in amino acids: CASSPDRVANIQYF. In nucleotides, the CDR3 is TGTGCCAGCTCACCAGACAGGGTAGCAAACATTCAGTACTTC.

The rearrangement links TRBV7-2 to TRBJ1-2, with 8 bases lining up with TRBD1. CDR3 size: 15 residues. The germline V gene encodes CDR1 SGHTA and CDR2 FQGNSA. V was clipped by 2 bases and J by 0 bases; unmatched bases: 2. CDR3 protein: CASSLQGAPNYGYTF. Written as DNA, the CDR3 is TGTGCCAGCAGCTTACAGGGGGCTCCTAACTATGGCTACACCTTC.

The CDR3 loop reads CASSGGLAYEQYF. CDR3 DNA: TGTGCCAGCAGTGGGGGACTGGCCTACGAGCAGTACTTC. The chain links TRBV28 to TRBJ2-7; a possible D gene is TRBD2 (6 bases). The CDR3 totals 13 residues. Germline V CDR1 and CDR2: MDHEN, SYDVKM. V shed 5 bases and J shed 2 bases, with 10 bases lying between them. The variable domain in full, completed from reference TRBV28 and TRBJ2-7, reads DVKVTQSSRYLVKRTGEKVFLECVQDMDHENMFWYRQDPGLGLRLIYFSYDVKMKEKGDIPEGYSVSREKKERFSLILESASTNQTSMYLCASSGGLAYEQYFGPGTRLTVT.

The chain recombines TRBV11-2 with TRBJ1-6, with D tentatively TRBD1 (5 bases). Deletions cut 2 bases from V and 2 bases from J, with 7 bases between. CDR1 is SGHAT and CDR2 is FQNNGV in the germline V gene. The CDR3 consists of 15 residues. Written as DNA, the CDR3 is TGTGCCAGCAGCTTAAACAGGCCCTATAATTCACCCCTCCACTTT. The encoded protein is CASSLNRPYNSPLHF.